The clone carrying this T cell receptor (beta chain) came up a few times. Original analysis: The assay estimated nucleated cells by amplifying reference gene primers. Some clones are missing from TCRdb's copy, which holds only in-frame ones; the method was immunoSEQ multiplex PCR. The DNA gave D and trimming, while V, J and clone size come from that table. The data hold nearly 95,000 clones, with 70% to 80% observed a single time. This sample is drawn from a study of blood T cell repertoires in COVID-19. As for the study in general: The study drew acute and convalescent COVID-19 samples from the United States, Italy and Spain. PBMCs, B-cell-depleted T cells, or T cells were the source of the cDNA or gDNA that made up the material.

The germline V and J ends were trimmed by 2 bases and 4 bases, with 9 bases remaining between them. The CDR3 has 14 residues. Germline loops: CDR1 LNHDA, CDR2 SQIVND (reference sequence). V is TRBV19 and J is TRBJ1-5; tentatively, D is TRBD1 (5 bases). This TCR was recovered from a human donor in a cohort sampled during active COVID-19. Sequencing was carried out using peripheral blood. The CDR3 coding sequence is TGTGCCAGTAGTATACGGGGGTCAAATCAGCCCCAGCATTTT. Protein: CASSIRGSNQPQHF. The full variable domain, its missing parts supplied by reference TRBV19 and TRBJ1-5, is DGGITQSPKYLFRKEGQNVTLSCEQNLNHDAMYWYRQDPGQGLRLIYYSQIVNDFQKGDIAEGYSVSREKKESFPLTVTSAQKNPTAFYLCASSIRGSNQPQHFGDGTRLSIL.